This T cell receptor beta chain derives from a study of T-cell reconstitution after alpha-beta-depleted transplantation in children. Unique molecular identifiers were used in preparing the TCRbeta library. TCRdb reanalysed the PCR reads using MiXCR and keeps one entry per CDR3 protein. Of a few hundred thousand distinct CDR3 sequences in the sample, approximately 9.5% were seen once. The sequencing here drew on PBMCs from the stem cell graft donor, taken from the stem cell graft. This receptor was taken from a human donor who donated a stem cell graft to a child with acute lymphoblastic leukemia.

The CDR3 reads CASSESPWDRGNTEAFF. CDR3 DNA sequence: TGTGCCAGCAGTGAATCCCCGTGGGACAGGGGGAACACTGAAGCTTTCTTT. The chain uses TRBV25-1 and TRBJ1-1; 10 nucleotides agree with TRBD1. The germline gives CDR1 MGHDK, CDR2 SYGVNS. This CDR3 is 17 amino acids long. V was clipped by 1 base and J by 1 base; unmatched bases: 6.